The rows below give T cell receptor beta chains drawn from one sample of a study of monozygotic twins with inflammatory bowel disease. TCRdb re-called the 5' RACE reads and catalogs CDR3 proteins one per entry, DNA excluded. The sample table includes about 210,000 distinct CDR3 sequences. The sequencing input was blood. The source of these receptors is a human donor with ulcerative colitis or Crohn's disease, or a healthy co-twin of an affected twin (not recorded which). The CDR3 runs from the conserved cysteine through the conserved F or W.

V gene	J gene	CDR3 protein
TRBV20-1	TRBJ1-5	CSARGDGLGQPQHF
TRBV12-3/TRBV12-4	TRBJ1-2	CASRSVRTSYGYTF
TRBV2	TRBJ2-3	CASTGDRGRSLTDTQYF
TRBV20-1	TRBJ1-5	CSARRQGPLNQPRHF
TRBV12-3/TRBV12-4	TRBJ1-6	CASSRDGGDSPLHF
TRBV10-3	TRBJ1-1	CAISEPVRGTEAFF
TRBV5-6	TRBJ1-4	CASSTNGEKLFF
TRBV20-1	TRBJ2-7	CSAGTSGGAHEQYF
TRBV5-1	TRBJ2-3	CASSRDRDTQYF
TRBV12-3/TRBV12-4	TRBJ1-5	CASSPGQAYSNQPQHF
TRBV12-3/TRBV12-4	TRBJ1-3	CASSFMWTSGNTIYF
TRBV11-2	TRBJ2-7	CASSWTEASYEQYF
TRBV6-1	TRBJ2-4	CATTIGQGNRNIQYF
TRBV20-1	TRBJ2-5	CSAALSGGQETQYF
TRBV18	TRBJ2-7	CASSPLDRVIHEQYF
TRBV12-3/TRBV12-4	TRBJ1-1	CASSFPVMNTEAFF
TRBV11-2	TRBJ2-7	CASSRENGGTTFYEQYF
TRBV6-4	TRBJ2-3	CASSDEDSTDTQYF
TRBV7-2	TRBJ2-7	CASSLGGQPAGEQYF
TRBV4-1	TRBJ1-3	CASSQDLRGSGNTIYF
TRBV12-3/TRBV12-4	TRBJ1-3	CASSSTYDTIYF
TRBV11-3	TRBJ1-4	CASSLDPPGQGSNEKLFF
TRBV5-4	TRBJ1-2	CASSQVETNYGYTF
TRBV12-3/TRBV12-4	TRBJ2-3	CASSSGDLWDTQYF
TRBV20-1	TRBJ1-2	CSAPTGDSNYGYTF
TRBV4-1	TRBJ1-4	CASSPSAQRWDEKLFF
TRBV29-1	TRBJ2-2	CSVEDLQPGELFF
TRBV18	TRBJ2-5	CASSRDRAPGSRETQYF
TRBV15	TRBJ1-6	CATSRAGGSPLHF
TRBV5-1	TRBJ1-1	CASSSWGGQTEAFF
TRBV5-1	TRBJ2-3	CASSYGLEQDTQYF
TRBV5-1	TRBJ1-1	CASSLEYQGPGSTEAFF
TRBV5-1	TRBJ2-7	CASSLVPVNEQYF
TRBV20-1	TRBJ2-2	CSVSGLHTGELFF
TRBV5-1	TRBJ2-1	CASSLSPSGSYNEQFF
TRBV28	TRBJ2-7	CASSAGTGASYEQYF
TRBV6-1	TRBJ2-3	CASSEVRFLTDTQYF
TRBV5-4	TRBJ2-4	CASSFQGARNKNIQYF
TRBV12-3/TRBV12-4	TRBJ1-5	CASSLNGAGEPQHF
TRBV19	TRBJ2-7	CASSSAGAGSYEQYF
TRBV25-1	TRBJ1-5	CASSDGGRGSYQPQHF
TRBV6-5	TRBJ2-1	CASSYSTVLPLLEQFF
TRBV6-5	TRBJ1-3	CATSRGRGNTIYF
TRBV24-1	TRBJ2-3	CATSESGTVGEDTQYF
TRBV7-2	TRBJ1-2	CASSLAGTEANYGYTF
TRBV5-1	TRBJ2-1	CASSLSLQVYNDQFF
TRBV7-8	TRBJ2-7	CASSLEAGVWYEQYF
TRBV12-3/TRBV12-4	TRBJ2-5	CASSLGPWETQYF
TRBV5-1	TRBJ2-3	CASSLVASLSTDTQYF
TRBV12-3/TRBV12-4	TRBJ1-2	CASSFGGQGIGYTF
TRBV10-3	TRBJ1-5	CAISEQGGGNQPQHF
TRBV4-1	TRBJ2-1	CASSQGLAGRANEQFF
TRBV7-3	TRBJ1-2	CASSPRQGVGGYTF